Sequencing of this T cell receptor (beta chain) was carried out in a study of cytomegalovirus exposure and HLA in healthy donors. At the level of the study: Earlier findings included 117 million unique TCR beta sequences obtained from 150 million to 200 million T cells.

To note about this clone: Its target is unknown.

Overall study results and limits: The likely explanation for a cluster of highly shared sequence variants was sequencing artifact. In a later analysis, at a false discovery rate of 0.05, approximately 16,000 TCR beta sequences were associated with HLA alleles. In a later analysis, a genetic analysis reported fewer productive-TCR N-insertions in an Asian-associated ancestry cluster than the cohort average.

The CDR3 totals 16 residues. Losses at the gene ends were 4 bases for V and 0 bases for J; bases not matched to a gene: 3. Germline-derived CDR1 and CDR2 are SGDLS and YYNGEE. The study ran its PCR with 60 Vbeta and 13 Jbeta primers. The method was immunoSEQ multiplex PCR; TCRdb's version includes in-frame clones alone and lacks a portion of them. The sample lists about 130,000 clones, approximately 78% occurring once. The rearrangement uses TRBV9 and TRBJ2-3, with 12 bases matching TRBD2. Sequencing was carried out using PBMCs. This receptor was taken from a man aged 30 to 45 in good health and CMV-seropositive. CDR3 nucleotide sequence: TGTGCCAGCAGCAGGACTAGCGGGGCCAGCACAGATACGCAGTATTTT. Translation: CASSRTSGASTDTQYF.